This T cell receptor beta chain was obtained from a study of shared clonotypes between healthy human individuals. The V gene's germline CDR1 is MNHEY and CDR2 SMNVEV (reference sequence). V was cut by 1 base and J by 4 bases, with 14 bases left in between. The CDR3 loop spans 16 amino acids. Only in-frame clones appear in the TCRdb table, and some are missing; sequencing was by immunoSEQ multiplex PCR. The sample carries 2 million to 2.5 million clones, 85% to 95% recorded once. This clonotype was sampled from a man younger than 35 in good health. Some clones in this sample may be carry-over from other donors' samples. The sample consisted of naive CD4+ T cells from PBMCs. The subset here: CD45RA+ positively selected. The rearrangement joins TRBV27 to TRBJ1-5; weak D call: TRBD1 (6 bases). Written as DNA, the CDR3 is TGTGCCAGCAGTTTATTGGCCAGGGGAATTAATCAGCCCCAGCATTTT. It encodes CASSLLARGINQPQHF.